The 32 T cell receptor beta chains listed next were all sequenced from one sample in a study of human T cells and chemical hapten exposure (dated by TCRdb to the early 2020s). The library was prepared using RACE. Sequencing took place on a NextSeq 500. In TCRdb, the public reads were trimmed at Q25 with fastp and aligned with MiXCR, with productive beta chains retained. Each entry is one CDR3 protein sequence, shown with its most common DNA and genes. In this sample the table shows approximately 97,000 distinct CDR3 sequences, 25% to 30% of which occur a single time. The top ten clones comprise 9% to 12% of the sample. Reading the label with the study, this specimen's time point is: patch test 3, about 24 weeks after DPC sensitization. Per the publication, the treatment or condition label means: therapeutic diphenylcyclopropenone sensitization with weekly scalp DPC. The sample here was whole blood, taken in connection with sensitization to the hapten diphenylcyclopropenone (DPC). The origin of the receptors is a man between 40 and 49 years old with alopecia areata. Some clones in this sample may be carry-over from other donors' samples.

The genes are TRBV12-3 or TRBV12-4 and TRBJ2-7; no firm D call. The germline V and J ends were trimmed by 0 bases and 8 bases, with 14 bases remaining between them. The CDR3 sequence is 14 residues long. CDR3 amino acids: CASSLAGQAPKQYF. As DNA, the CDR3 is TGTGCCAGCAGTTTAGCTGGCCAGGCGCCCAAGCAGTACTTC.

The table lists this clonotype with a few counts. The V gene is TRBV2, the J gene TRBJ2-3, with 8 bases that match TRBD2. The trim removed 4 bases at V and 4 bases at J, leaving 1 base unmatched. The CDR3 spans 13 residues. The germline gives CDR1 SNHLY, CDR2 FYNNEI. The CDR3 coding sequence is TGTGCCAGCAGTGCGCGGGGGGCAGATACGCAGTATTTT. Its protein product is CASSARGADTQYF.

This CDR3 is CASSQAGTPEQYF. The CDR3 region has the DNA TGTGCCAGCAGCCAAGCCGGGACACCGGAGCAGTACTTC. The chain has TRBV4-2 and TRBJ2-7; a possible D gene is TRBD1 (6 bases). V lost 1 base and J lost 7, with 11 bases in between. Germline assignment: CDR1 LGHNA and CDR2 YNFKEQ. CDR3 size: 13 residues.

The chain joins TRBV20-1 to TRBJ2-7; D is possibly TRBD1 (6 bases). The V gene lost 4 bases and the J gene lost 5 bases, with 15 bases spanning the gap. This CDR3 is 13 amino acids long. Germline V gene lookup returns CDR1 DFQATT and CDR2 SNEGSKA (reference sequence). CDR3 in amino acids: CSAKVNRDNEQYF. The CDR3 DNA is TGCAGTGCTAAGGTCAACAGGGACAACGAGCAGTACTTC.

V gene TRBV4-3 combines with J gene TRBJ2-5; 13 nucleotides align to TRBD2. The V gene end was trimmed by 4 bases and the J gene end by 5 bases; junction bases not matched to a gene: 4. This CDR3 spans 15 amino acids. Germline assignment: CDR1 LGHNA and CDR2 YSLEER. The CDR3 here is CASSRWTSGSETQYF. For the CDR3, the DNA is TGCGCCAGCAGCCGCTGGACTAGCGGGAGTGAGACCCAGTACTTC.

The chain links TRBV20-1 to TRBJ1-5; unclear D gene. Germline CDR1 reads DFQATT; CDR2 reads SNEGSKA (reference sequence). The CDR3 runs to 13 residues. The V end was cut by 7 bases, the J end by 0 bases, with 10 bases between. In DNA form, the CDR3 reads TGCAGTGGAAAGCCGGGTAGCAATCAGCCCCAGCATTTT. Residues: CSGKPGSNQPQHF.

This sequence joins TRBV20-1 and TRBJ2-2; 8 positions agree with TRBD2. The CDR3 loop spans 14 amino acids. Looked up from germline, CDR1 is DFQATT and CDR2 is SNEGSKA (reference sequence). V shed 3 bases and J 2 bases; nucleotides not matched to a gene: 2. CDR3 sequence reads: CSARSGGNTGELFF. The CDR3, as DNA: TGCAGTGCTAGGAGCGGGGGAAACACCGGGGAGCTGTTTTTT.

In its sample, this clonotype was seen a few times. The V call is TRBV28, the J call TRBJ2-3; 9 bases match TRBD2. CDR1 and CDR2 from the germline V gene are MDHEN and SYDVKM. The CDR3 length is 12 residues. The CDR3 reads CATREGHDTQYF. The CDR3 DNA is TGTGCAACGCGGGAGGGCCATGATACGCAGTATTTT.

The chain recombines TRBV6-6 with TRBJ2-6; no clear D gene. Germline CDR1 MNHNY, CDR2 SVGAGI (reference sequence). V was cut by 2 bases and J by 0 bases, with 5 bases left in between. This CDR3 spans 15 amino acids. For the CDR3, the DNA is TGTGCCAGCAGTTACATTGGCTCTGGGGCCAACGTCCTGACTTTC. Translated: CASSYIGSGANVLTF.

J is TRBJ2-2 and V is TRBV12-3 or TRBV12-4; D ambiguous. V gave up 7 bases and J gave up 1 base, with 10 bases separating them. This CDR3 region has 14 residues. In DNA form, the CDR3 reads TGTGCCAGCACCTTAAAGCAGAACACCGGGGAGCTGTTTTTT. Encoded protein: CASTLKQNTGELFF.

The chain joins TRBV28 to TRBJ1-5; D is uncertain. V was cut by 8 bases and J by 0 bases, with 8 bases left in between. This CDR3 comprises 13 residues. CDR1 is MDHEN and CDR2 is SYDVKM in the germline V gene. The CDR3 spells CASGGDSNQPQHF. The CDR3 coding sequence is TGTGCCAGCGGTGGAGATAGCAATCAGCCCCAGCATTTT.

This chain uses TRBV7-2 with TRBJ1-1, with D possibly TRBD1 on 5 matching bases. This CDR3 has 13 amino acids. In germline, CDR1 is SGHTA, CDR2 FQGNSA. The ends were cut back, 5 bases at V and 3 bases at J, with 10 bases in the middle. In DNA, the CDR3 is TGTGCCAGCAGCAAGGGACGGTACACTGAAGCTTTCTTT. Translation gives CASSKGRYTEAFF.

This clonotype was recorded a few times. This chain connects TRBV12-3 or TRBV12-4 to TRBJ2-1, with D hard to call. V lost 8 bases and J lost 5, with 13 bases in between. This CDR3 is built from 13 residues. The CDR3 is CASQLGLNNEQFF. For the CDR3, the DNA is TGTGCCAGCCAATTAGGGCTAAACAATGAGCAGTTCTTC.

This rearrangement joins TRBV12-3 or TRBV12-4 to TRBJ2-6, with D hard to call. The CDR3 runs 13 residues. The V gene lost 3 bases and the J gene lost 12 bases, with 12 bases spanning the gap. The CDR3: CASSFTSGGVLTF. CDR3 in DNA: TGTGCCAGCAGTTTCACTTCTGGCGGCGTCCTGACTTTC.

The rearrangement joins TRBV23-1 to TRBJ2-1; a weak D match, TRBD1 (6 bases). TRBV23-1 is sorted into the ORF group, with uncertain function. CDR3 length: 14 amino acids. V lost 2 bases, J lost 5 bases, and 10 bases lay in between. The CDR3 is CASSQTGQNNEQFF. CDR3 DNA: TGCGCCAGCAGTCAAACCGGACAGAACAATGAGCAGTTCTTC.

A few counts support this clonotype. The chain couples TRBV9 to TRBJ2-3; 10 bases are a match to TRBD2. Germline assignment: CDR1 SGDLS and CDR2 YYNGEE. With V trimmed by 2 bases and J by 5 bases, 2 bases remained unmatched. This CDR3 has 14 amino acids. Here the CDR3 reads CASSVRLAGDTQYF. In DNA, the CDR3 is TGTGCCAGCAGCGTCCGACTAGCGGGAGATACGCAGTATTTT.

This clonotype was found a few times. The gene calls are TRBV20-1 and TRBJ1-5, with D possibly matching TRBD1 (5 bases). Germline loops: CDR1 DFQATT, CDR2 SNEGSKA (reference sequence). Trimming removed 7 bases from V and 0 bases from J, with 10 bases in between. This CDR3 contains 13 residues. The CDR3 nucleotides are TGCAGTGGGCGGGGGAATAGCAATCAGCCCCAGCATTTT. Translation: CSGRGNSNQPQHF.

V and J are TRBV20-1 and TRBJ1-5; D may be TRBD1 (6 bases). V was shortened by 3 bases and J by 5 bases, with 17 bases between the two germline ends. Looked up from germline, CDR1 is DFQATT and CDR2 is SNEGSKA (reference sequence). This CDR3 spans 15 amino acids. CDR3 DNA: TGCAGTGCTAGTGGCGGGACACCTAATTATCAGCCCCAGCATTTT. Residues: CSASGGTPNYQPQHF.

This clonotype was recorded only once. The CDR3 reads CASSLFIIIWAPQETQYF. In DNA form, the CDR3 reads TGTGCCAGCAGCCTTTTCATCATAATCTGGGCCCCTCAAGAGACCCAGTACTTC. The rearrangement joins TRBV21-1 to TRBJ2-5; no check of the table's D call, TRBD2, against the DNA was made. TRBV21-1 is termed a pseudogene. This CDR3 is 18 amino acids long.

V and J are TRBV7-6 and TRBJ1-1; D is undetermined. Germline V CDR1 and CDR2: SGHVS, FNYEAQ. This CDR3 spans 15 amino acids. Between the trimmed V and J ends, which lost 1 base and 1 base, there was a span of 10 bases. CDR3 in amino acids: CASSLDSARNTEAFF. As DNA, the CDR3 is TGTGCCAGCAGCTTAGATTCAGCCCGGAACACTGAAGCTTTCTTT.

This clonotype was picked up a small number of times. The chain has TRBV20-1 and TRBJ1-5; D is possibly TRBD1 (6 bases). Germline CDR1 reads DFQATT; CDR2 reads SNEGSKA (reference sequence). The CDR3 runs to 15 residues. Deletions cut 3 bases from V and 5 bases from J, with 17 bases between. The CDR3 region has the DNA TGCAGTGCTAGGAGGGGGGCTTCGGGCTATCAGCCCCAGCATTTT. Residues: CSARRGASGYQPQHF.

This chain uses TRBV7-9 with TRBJ2-7, with D maybe TRBD1 (6 bases). The V end was cut by 0 bases, the J end by 2 bases, with 20 bases between. Germline V gene lookup returns CDR1 SEHNR and CDR2 FQNEAQ (reference sequence). CDR3 length: 18 amino acids. The CDR3 region is CASSLASFKTGSTYEQYF. The CDR3, as DNA: TGTGCCAGCAGCTTAGCGAGCTTCAAGACAGGATCGACCTACGAGCAGTACTTC. Supplemented by reference TRBV7-9 and TRBJ2-7, the full variable domain reads DTGVSQNPRHKITKRGQNVTFRCDPISEHNRLYWYRQTLGQGPEFLTYFQNEAQLEKSRLLSDRFSAERPKGSFSTLEIQRTEQGDSAMYLCASSLASFKTGSTYEQYFGPGTRLTVT.

The chain is built from TRBV7-9 and TRBJ2-1, with D unresolved. V was pared by 2 bases and J by 1 base, with 12 bases between. Germline CDR1 is SEHNR and CDR2 is FQNEAQ (reference sequence). The CDR3 is 16 amino acids. The CDR3 nucleotides read TGTGCCAGCAGCTTAATGGTGGGTACGTCCTACAATGAGCAGTTCTTC. Its translation: CASSLMVGTSYNEQFF.

The rearrangement links TRBV3-1 to TRBJ2-7; 9 bases line up with TRBD2. V was pared by 4 bases and J by 4 bases, with 8 bases of the junction left unmatched. Looked up from germline, CDR1 is LGHDT and CDR2 is YNNKEL (reference sequence). The CDR3 extends over 15 amino acids. CDR3 amino acids: CASSRAGGRAYEQYF. In nucleotides, the CDR3 is TGTGCCAGCAGCCGCGCGGGAGGGCGGGCTTACGAGCAGTACTTC.

The rearrangement links TRBV11-2 to TRBJ2-2; no reliable D call. Per germline, CDR1 SGHAT and CDR2 FQNNGV. V was cut by 3 bases and J by 5 bases, with 10 bases left in between. The CDR3 totals 14 residues. This CDR3 is CASSFRPITGELFF. CDR3 DNA: TGTGCCAGCAGCTTTAGGCCGATTACCGGGGAGCTGTTTTTT.

The gene calls are TRBV12-3 or TRBV12-4 and TRBJ2-2; D is unclear. CDR3 size: 13 residues. The V and J ends lost 3 bases and 7 bases respectively, with 9 bases between them. CDR3 region: CASSFYSYGELFF. The DNA of the CDR3 is TGTGCCAGCAGTTTCTATAGTTACGGGGAGCTGTTTTTT.

This clonotype was picked up a small number of times. The gene calls are TRBV5-1 and TRBJ2-1; 11 nucleotides match TRBD2. CDR3 length: 18 residues. CDR1 is SGHRS, CDR2 YFSETQ, per germline. V dropped 0 bases and J dropped 4; count of bases not matched to a gene: 9. CDR3 protein: CASSLELAGGPLYNEQFF. For the CDR3, the DNA is TGCGCCAGCAGCTTGGAGTTAGCGGGAGGGCCGTTGTACAATGAGCAGTTCTTC.

In this sample, this clonotype turned up a few times. The chain is built from TRBV2 and TRBJ1-6; D is unclear. The germline V and J ends were trimmed by 3 bases and 12 bases, with 9 bases remaining between them. The CDR3 sequence is 12 residues long. CDR1 is SNHLY and CDR2 is FYNNEI in the germline V gene. The CDR3 here is CASSDSREPLHF. The CDR3 DNA reads as TGTGCCAGCAGTGATTCCAGAGAACCCCTCCACTTT.

Concerning this clonotype: One end of the junction varies from germline; a read error may be responsible. The V call is TRBV6-6, the J call TRBJ2-4; D possibly corresponds to TRBD1 (6 bases). This CDR3 has 12 amino acids. Germline values: CDR1 MNHNY, CDR2 SVGAGI (reference sequence). The CDR3 here is CASSFLQGGGNF. DNA for the CDR3: TGTGCCAGCAGTTTCCTACAGGGTGGTGGGAACTTC.

The rearrangement uses TRBV27 and TRBJ2-7, with 7 bases aligning to TRBD2. This CDR3 comprises 16 residues. Germline V gene sequence: CDR1 MNHEY, CDR2 SMNVEV (reference sequence). The junction had 14 bases not matched to a gene; V was cut back by 3 bases and J by 6 bases. For the CDR3, the DNA is TGTGCCAGCAGTTTTTTACCTGGGAGGGGAGGCTCCGAGCAGTACTTC. Its translation is CASSFLPGRGGSEQYF.

The chain carries TRBV9 and TRBJ2-1; D not resolved. The CDR3 runs to 15 residues. V shed 0 bases and J shed 2 bases, with 9 bases lying between them. Germline values: CDR1 SGDLS, CDR2 YYNGEE. CDR3 protein: CASSVDSPTYNEQFF. CDR3 nucleotides: TGTGCCAGCAGCGTAGACAGCCCGACCTACAATGAGCAGTTCTTC. Full variable domain (missing parts from reference TRBV9 and TRBJ2-1): DSGVTQTPKHLITATGQRVTLRCSPRSGDLSVYWYQQSLDQGLQFLIQYYNGEERAKGNILERFSAQQFPDLHSELNLSSLELGDSALYFCASSVDSPTYNEQFFGPGTRLTVL.

This clonotype was recorded once. The chain employs TRBV7-9 and TRBJ1-1; 7 nucleotides line up with TRBD1. Per germline, CDR1 SEHNR and CDR2 FQNEAQ (reference sequence). This CDR3 contains 16 residues. J lost 2 bases, V lost 4 bases, and 10 bases had no gene match. The CDR3 spells CASSSLGGGPNTEAFF. Here the CDR3 DNA reads TGTGCCAGCAGCTCGCTAGGAGGGGGCCCTAACACTGAAGCTTTCTTT. Full variable domain (rest looked up from reference TRBV7-9 and TRBJ1-1): DTGVSQNPRHKITKRGQNVTFRCDPISEHNRLYWYRQTLGQGPEFLTYFQNEAQLEKSRLLSDRFSAERPKGSFSTLEIQRTEQGDSAMYLCASSSLGGGPNTEAFFGQGTRLTVV.